The sample holds a few counts of the clone carrying this T cell receptor beta chain. MiXCR, applied by TCRdb to the 5' RACE reads, yields one record per CDR3 protein. The sample lists some 690,000 distinct CDR3 sequences, roughly 20% occurring once. This record comes from a study of identical twins. These sequences were also reported in another study, on T cells expressing NK-cell markers. In that study: TCR beta repertoires came from sorted CD3+CD56+NKG2C+, CD3+CD56+NKG2C- and CD3+CD56-NKG2C+ T cells. With an anti-gamma-delta TCR antibody, sorting in several experiments was kept to alpha-beta TCR T cells.

This TCR came from a woman aged 18-35 years in good health. What was sequenced was PBMCs.

The CDR3 bases are TGCGCCAGCAGCCAAGAAATTCCGGGTACGCAGTATTTT. Its protein is CASSQEIPGTQYF. This sequence joins TRBV4-3 and TRBJ2-3, with D hard to call. This CDR3 region has 13 residues. V was clipped by 0 bases and J by 8 bases, with 9 bases between them. Germline V lookup: CDR1 LGHNA, CDR2 YSLEER.